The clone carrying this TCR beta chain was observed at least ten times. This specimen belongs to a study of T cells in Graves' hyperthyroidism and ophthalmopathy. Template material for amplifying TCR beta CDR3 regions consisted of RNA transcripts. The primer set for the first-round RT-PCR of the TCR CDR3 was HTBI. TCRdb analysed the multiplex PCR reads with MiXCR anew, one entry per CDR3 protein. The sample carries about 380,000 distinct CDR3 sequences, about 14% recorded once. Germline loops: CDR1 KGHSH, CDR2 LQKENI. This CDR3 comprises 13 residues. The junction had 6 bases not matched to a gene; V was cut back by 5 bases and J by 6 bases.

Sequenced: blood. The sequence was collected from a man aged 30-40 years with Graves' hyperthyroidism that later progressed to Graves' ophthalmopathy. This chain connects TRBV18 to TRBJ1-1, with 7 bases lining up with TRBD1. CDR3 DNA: TGTGCCAGCTCATTCGACAGGGAAGCTGAAGCTTTCTTT. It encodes CASSFDREAEAFF.